These T cell receptor beta chains were read from a single sample in a study of T-cell memory formation after mild COVID-19. From the 5' RACE reads, TCRdb called clonotypes with MiXCR, one entry per CDR3 protein. Here the sample spans 250,000 to 350,000 distinct CDR3 sequences, just under 20% being singletons. Sequences were obtained from PBMCs or a T cell subset sorted from them (not recorded which). These receptors all stem from a man aged 18 to 35 who had mild COVID-19 (a few samples of this study predate the infection). Cell type and time point are not known. Each CDR3 is given with its conserved first and last residue. The D gene is left open where the match is weak. Only some rows state a clone size, as once, few, many or a class for expanded clones.

d_call: NA
clone_size: few
v_call: TRBV6-2/TRBV6-3
cdr3_length: 14
j_call: TRBJ1-1
cdr3_aa: CASRPRTRNTEAFF
cdr3_nt: TGTGCCAGCCGGCCTCGGACGAGGAACACTGAAGCTTTCTTT

d_call: TRBD1
clone_size: NA
v_call: TRBV7-2
cdr3_length: 13
j_call: TRBJ2-7
cdr3_aa: CASSGDRGREQYF
cdr3_nt: TGTGCCAGCAGCGGGGACAGGGGGCGCGAGCAGTACTTC

d_call: TRBD2
clone_size: few
v_call: TRBV4-1
cdr3_length: 20
j_call: TRBJ2-3
cdr3_aa: CASKLQGLPTGEGMADTQYF
cdr3_nt: TGCGCCAGCAAACTCCAGGGACTCCCAACGGGGGAGGGTATGGCAGATACGCAGTATTTT

d_call: TRBD1
clone_size: NA
v_call: TRBV28
cdr3_length: 15
j_call: TRBJ1-1
cdr3_aa: CASSLSGGANTEAFF
cdr3_nt: TGTGCCAGCAGTCTCTCAGGGGGCGCGAACACTGAAGCTTTCTTT

d_call: NA
clone_size: few
v_call: TRBV7-7
cdr3_length: 14
j_call: TRBJ2-5
cdr3_aa: CASSLAFGEETQYF
cdr3_nt: TGTGCTAGCAGCTTAGCGTTTGGAGAAGAGACCCAGTACTTC

d_call: NA
clone_size: few
v_call: TRBV20-1
cdr3_length: 13
j_call: TRBJ2-3
cdr3_aa: CSARYQGADTQYF
cdr3_nt: TGCAGTGCTAGGTACCAGGGCGCAGATACGCAGTATTTT

d_call: NA
clone_size: few
v_call: TRBV20-1
cdr3_length: 15
j_call: TRBJ2-3
cdr3_aa: CSARRDGGLVDTQYF
cdr3_nt: TGCAGTGCTAGACGGGACGGGGGATTAGTGGATACGCAGTATTTT

d_call: TRBD1
clone_size: few
v_call: TRBV7-9
cdr3_length: 16
j_call: TRBJ2-2
cdr3_aa: CASSKGQGIPSGELFF
cdr3_nt: TGTGCCAGCAGCAAGGGACAGGGGATCCCGTCCGGGGAGCTGTTTTTT

d_call: NA
clone_size: once
v_call: TRBV7-9
cdr3_length: 13
j_call: TRBJ2-2
cdr3_aa: CASSFPATGELFF
cdr3_nt: TGTGCCAGCAGCTTCCCAGCGACCGGGGAGCTGTTTTTT

d_call: TRBD2
clone_size: few
v_call: TRBV11-2
cdr3_length: 13
j_call: TRBJ2-1
cdr3_aa: CASRGGGDDEQFF
cdr3_nt: TGTGCCAGCAGAGGCGGGGGGGATGATGAGCAGTTCTTC

d_call: TRBD1
clone_size: few
v_call: TRBV7-9
cdr3_length: 15
j_call: TRBJ2-3
cdr3_aa: CASSLRDRDTDTQYF
cdr3_nt: TGTGCCAGCAGCTTAAGGGACAGGGACACAGATACGCAGTATTTT

d_call: TRBD1
clone_size: NA
v_call: TRBV7-9
cdr3_length: 15
j_call: TRBJ1-2
cdr3_aa: CASSRTGDVGYGYTF
cdr3_nt: TGTGCCAGCAGCAGGACAGGGGATGTTGGCTATGGCTACACCTTC

d_call: TRBD2
clone_size: NA
v_call: TRBV6-5
cdr3_length: 14
j_call: TRBJ2-1
cdr3_aa: CASRLLAGSNEQFF
cdr3_nt: TGTGCCAGCCGGTTGCTAGCGGGGTCTAATGAGCAGTTCTTC

d_call: TRBD2
clone_size: few
v_call: TRBV12-3/TRBV12-4
cdr3_length: 13
j_call: TRBJ2-1
cdr3_aa: CASGGLAGGTRFF
cdr3_nt: TGTGCCAGCGGGGGACTAGCGGGGGGCACCAGGTTCTTC

d_call: TRBD1
clone_size: NA
v_call: TRBV28
cdr3_length: 12
j_call: TRBJ2-1
cdr3_aa: CASTPSGTGQFF
cdr3_nt: TGTGCCAGCACCCCTTCCGGGACAGGGCAGTTCTTC

d_call: NA
clone_size: NA
v_call: TRBV20-1
cdr3_length: 15
j_call: TRBJ1-3
cdr3_aa: CSARGTSGRANTIYF
cdr3_nt: TGCAGTGCTAGGGGGACCTCAGGAAGGGCAAACACCATATATTTT

d_call: TRBD1
clone_size: many
v_call: TRBV11-2
cdr3_length: 16
j_call: TRBJ1-4
cdr3_aa: CASSFPPGQGDEKLFF
cdr3_nt: TGTGCCAGCAGCTTTCCCCCCGGACAGGGGGATGAAAAACTGTTTTTT

d_call: NA
clone_size: NA
v_call: TRBV12-3/TRBV12-4
cdr3_length: 13
j_call: TRBJ1-1
cdr3_aa: CASSFLGGAEAFF
cdr3_nt: TGTGCCAGCAGTTTCCTCGGGGGCGCTGAAGCTTTCTTT

d_call: NA
clone_size: NA
v_call: TRBV5-1
cdr3_length: 14
j_call: TRBJ1-2
cdr3_aa: CASSTQGGGYGYTF
cdr3_nt: TGCGCCAGCAGCACGCAGGGAGGAGGGTATGGCTACACCTTC